This T cell receptor beta chain was sequenced for a study of blood T cell repertoires in COVID-19 (dated by TCRdb to the early 2020s). Looking at the study overall: Samples covering the acute and convalescent phases of COVID-19 were provided by collaborators in the United States, Italy and Spain. The prospective study material was composed of cDNA or gDNA derived from T cells, B-cell-depleted T cells, or PBMCs. The dataset comprised deeply sampled blood TCRbeta repertoires from subjects exposed to, actively infected with, or recovered from COVID-19. The repertoires were released in a freely available public database intended as a resource for research on the immune response to SARS-CoV-2. The samples were drawn from the first 160 participants of the ongoing ImmuneRACE study and from 950 to 1,500 subjects provided by 6 global collaborators. Nearly every sample came with metadata listing a de-identified subject ID, COVID-19 status, age in years and sex. Where HLA class I and class II types were available, the types were taken from metadata supplied by the sample provider, not from assay-based typing.

The immunoSEQ Assay, a bias-controlled multiplex PCR, was used to amplify TCRbeta CDR3 regions from genomic DNA. In the authors' own workflow: The number of nucleated cells in each sample was estimated from the amplification of reference gene primers within the assay. To quantify the absolute abundance of each unique TCRbeta CDR3 rearrangement, sequence reads were collapsed and filtered. Productive Simpson clonality was computed per sample as the square root of Simpson's diversity index over productive rearrangements. Drawn from immuneACCESS, this table holds only the in-frame rearrangements with V and J called that TCRdb kept. Clones are partly lost; checked studies trace under half to an unresolved V gene and leave the rest unexplained. The DNA was the basis for D and trimming; V, J and clone size are from that table. The sample has roughly 150,000 clones on record, just under 85% of them singletons. Approximately 2.6% of the sample is taken by the ten largest.

Concerning this clone: Its specific antigen is unknown. No qualities accompany the bases; no much larger clone lies one base away.

CDR1 and CDR2 are read off the germline V gene as MDHEN and SYDVKM. The CDR3 contains 15 residues, cysteine and phenylalanine counted. The kept DNA is CDR3 alone, 45 bases in frame from the first base. Clipping removes 6 bases from V and 2 bases from J, with 5 as the unmatched junction base count. Overall study outcomes, separate from this receptor: Clinical and demographic metadata were provided uncurated, with the amount varying by source and participant.

One collaborating source in Seattle enrolled patients while the patients were actively infected and followed the patients over time throughout the course of disease. Whole blood was collected in K2EDTA tubes by collaborating institutions according to the institutions' own protocols. Collaborator samples were shipped for TCRbeta analysis as frozen whole blood, isolated PBMCs, or DNA extracted from either sample type. Sequencing was performed on peripheral blood. The chain was built from TRBV28 and TRBJ2-7; 12 bases in the junction line up with TRBD1. This receptor was taken from a woman of 80 years or more with COVID-19, enrolled during active disease. The CDR3 has the sequence CASRPGTGGPYEQYF. The bases are TGTGCCAGCAGGCCCGGGACAGGGGGCCCCTACGAGCAGTACTTC.